Listed below are T cell receptor beta chains from one sample, sequenced in a study of blood T cell repertoires in COVID-19. TCRdb's copy holds only in-frame clones and misses some; the assay was immunoSEQ multiplex PCR. The sample includes fewer than 110,000 clones, 87% of them seen just once. Sequenced: peripheral blood. The receptors were gathered from a man between 50 and 59 years old in a cohort sampled during active COVID-19. The CDR3 runs from the conserved cysteine through the conserved F or W. The D gene is left open where the match is weak. Part of the rows lack a size; the others show once, few, many or a class for expanded clones.

D: TRBD1; V: TRBV7-9; size: NA; J: TRBJ2-5; CDR3: CASRAQTGAETQYF; DNA: TGTGCCAGCAGAGCCCAGACAGGGGCAGAGACCCAGTACTTC
D: NA; V: TRBV24-1; size: NA; J: TRBJ1-1; CDR3: CATSDPRQVGAFF; DNA: TGTGCCACCAGTGACCCCAGGCAGGTTGGAGCTTTCTTT
D: TRBD1; V: TRBV7-3; size: NA; J: TRBJ2-1; CDR3: CASSPRQGWVNEQFF; DNA: TGTGCCAGCAGCCCACGACAGGGTTGGGTCAATGAGCAGTTCTTC
D: TRBD1; V: TRBV7-8; size: NA; J: TRBJ2-5; CDR3: CASSAGQVSGETQYF; DNA: TGTGCCAGCAGCGCGGGACAGGTCTCGGGAGAGACCCAGTACTTC
D: TRBD2; V: TRBV28; size: NA; J: TRBJ2-1; CDR3: CASHSGGGNEQFF; DNA: TGTGCCAGCCATAGCGGGGGGGGCAATGAGCAGTTCTTC
D: NA; V: TRBV7-2; size: NA; J: TRBJ1-4; CDR3: CASTIRGNEKLFF; DNA: TGTGCCAGCACCATCCGAGGGAATGAAAAACTGTTTTTT
D: NA; V: TRBV5-1; size: NA; J: TRBJ1-1; CDR3: CASSLRTEGPEAFF; DNA: TGCGCCAGCAGCCTACGGACAGAAGGGCCTGAAGCTTTCTTT
D: TRBD2; V: TRBV7-2; size: NA; J: TRBJ2-5; CDR3: CASSTRLAGGRGETQYF; DNA: TGTGCCAGCAGCACCAGACTAGCGGGGGGCCGCGGGGAGACCCAGTACTTC
D: NA; V: TRBV19; size: NA; J: TRBJ2-1; CDR3: CASTRAGDSYNEQFF; DNA: TGTGCCAGTACGAGGGCAGGAGACTCCTACAATGAGCAGTTCTTC
D: TRBD2; V: TRBV6-5; size: NA; J: TRBJ2-5; CDR3: CASRDSGAGETQYF; DNA: TGTGCCAGCAGGGATAGCGGGGCAGGGGAGACCCAGTACTTC
D: TRBD1; V: TRBV10-1; size: NA; J: TRBJ2-5; CDR3: CASTSRGTGSQETQYF; DNA: TGCGCCAGCACCTCTCGCGGGACAGGGTCTCAAGAGACCCAGTACTTC
D: TRBD2; V: TRBV4-3; size: NA; J: TRBJ2-1; CDR3: CASSQAIGTSGGVNIF; DNA: TGCGCCAGCAGCCAAGCGATTGGGACTAGCGGGGGGGTGAATATCTTC
D: TRBD2; V: TRBV11-3; size: NA; J: TRBJ2-1; CDR3: CASSFAGGPDEQFF; DNA: TGTGCCAGCAGCTTTGCGGGGGGGCCCGATGAGCAGTTCTTC
D: NA; V: TRBV11-3; size: NA; J: TRBJ1-6; CDR3: CASSLDVVGEDNSPLHF; DNA: TGTGCCAGCAGCTTAGACGTAGTAGGGGAGGATAATTCACCCCTCCACTTT
D: TRBD1; V: TRBV5-5; size: NA; J: TRBJ1-1; CDR3: CASSSPRRGQAEAFF; DNA: TGTGCCAGCAGCTCCCCCCGGAGGGGGCAGGCTGAAGCTTTCTTT
D: NA; V: TRBV5-1; size: NA; J: TRBJ2-2; CDR3: CASSLRQTNTGELFF; DNA: TGCGCCAGCAGCTTACGACAGACGAACACCGGGGAGCTGTTTTTT
D: NA; V: TRBV12-3/TRBV12-4; size: NA; J: TRBJ1-6; CDR3: CASSSEYSPLHF; DNA: TGTGCCAGCAGCTCGGAGTATTCACCCCTCCACTTT
D: TRBD2; V: TRBV29-1; size: NA; J: TRBJ2-3; CDR3: CSVGLAGGWSTDTQYF; DNA: TGCAGCGTGGGACTAGCGGGGGGGTGGAGCACAGATACGCAGTATTTT
D: TRBD1; V: TRBV19; size: NA; J: TRBJ1-1; CDR3: CASNWDRGNSEAFF; DNA: TGTGCCAGTAATTGGGACAGGGGAAATTCTGAAGCTTTCTTT
D: NA; V: TRBV7-9; size: NA; J: TRBJ2-7; CDR3: CASSFQSYEQYF; DNA: TGTGCCAGCAGCTTCCAATCCTACGAGCAGTACTTC
D: TRBD1; V: TRBV5-1; size: NA; J: TRBJ2-7; CDR3: CASSDGQGFSYEQYF; DNA: TGCGCCAGCAGCGACGGACAGGGGTTTTCCTACGAGCAGTACTTC
D: TRBD1; V: TRBV2; size: once; J: TRBJ1-2; CDR3: CASSSRPDRGTDGYTF; DNA: TGTGCCAGCAGTTCCCGACCGGACAGGGGTACAGATGGCTACACCTTC
D: TRBD2; V: TRBV5-6; size: NA; J: TRBJ2-5; CDR3: CASSLVSTSGVQETQYF; DNA: TGTGCCAGCAGCTTGGTCTCGACTAGCGGAGTACAAGAGACCCAGTACTTC
D: NA; V: TRBV18; size: NA; J: TRBJ1-5; CDR3: CASSPLRSNQPQHF; DNA: TGTGCCAGCTCACCCCTCCGGAGCAATCAGCCCCAGCATTTT
D: TRBD1; V: TRBV3-1/TRBV3-2; size: NA; J: TRBJ1-4; CDR3: CASSSRGQGTNEKLFF; DNA: TGTGCCAGCAGCAGCCGGGGACAGGGGACTAATGAAAAACTGTTTTTT
D: NA; V: TRBV7-8; size: once; J: TRBJ2-7; CDR3: CASSRPPRYEQYF; DNA: TGTGCCAGCAGCCGACCACCCCGGTACGAGCAGTACTTC
D: TRBD1; V: TRBV5-1; size: NA; J: TRBJ2-5; CDR3: CASTRTGTYQETQYF; DNA: TGCGCCAGCACGCGGACAGGGACATACCAAGAGACCCAGTACTTC
D: TRBD2; V: TRBV4-3; size: NA; J: TRBJ2-5; CDR3: CASSQAGGRGQETQYF; DNA: TGCGCCAGCAGCCAAGCGGGGGGGCGGGGGCAAGAGACCCAGTACTTC
D: NA; V: TRBV19; size: NA; J: TRBJ2-4; CDR3: CASSIDRPGSDIQYF; DNA: TGTGCCAGTAGTATAGATCGGCCAGGTAGCGACATTCAGTACTTC
D: TRBD1; V: TRBV6-2/TRBV6-3; size: NA; J: TRBJ2-2; CDR3: CASSFFRGLSTGELFF; DNA: TGTGCCAGCAGTTTCTTCAGGGGGCTAAGCACCGGGGAGCTGTTTTTT
D: TRBD1; V: TRBV18; size: NA; J: TRBJ1-5; CDR3: CASSPEDREGQPQHF; DNA: TGTGCCAGCTCACCTGAAGACAGGGAAGGTCAGCCCCAGCATTTT
D: TRBD1; V: TRBV5-1; size: NA; J: TRBJ2-7; CDR3: CASSFGQGYYEQYF; DNA: TGCGCCAGCAGCTTCGGACAGGGATACTACGAGCAGTACTTC
D: TRBD2; V: TRBV4-2; size: NA; J: TRBJ2-5; CDR3: CASSQDGGGQETQYF; DNA: TGTGCCAGCAGCCAAGATGGCGGGGGGCAAGAGACCCAGTACTTC
D: NA; V: TRBV2; size: NA; J: TRBJ2-1; CDR3: CASSVSVQYNEQFF; DNA: TGTGCCAGCAGTGTTAGCGTACAGTACAATGAGCAGTTCTTC
D: NA; V: TRBV4-2; size: NA; J: TRBJ2-6; CDR3: CASRTESSGANVLTF; DNA: TGTGCCAGTCGGACAGAAAGCTCTGGGGCCAACGTCCTGACTTTC
D: NA; V: TRBV5-1; size: NA; J: TRBJ1-1; CDR3: CASTLTQGMNTEAFF; DNA: TGCGCCAGCACCCTAACCCAGGGCATGAACACTGAAGCTTTCTTT
D: TRBD1; V: TRBV2; size: once; J: TRBJ1-1; CDR3: CASSEVRGYTEAFF; DNA: TGTGCCAGCAGTGAGGTCAGGGGGTACACTGAAGCTTTCTTT
D: NA; V: TRBV5-8; size: NA; J: TRBJ2-1; CDR3: CASSTGQRVYNEQFF; DNA: TGTGCCAGCAGCACGGGACAGCGGGTATACAATGAGCAGTTCTTC
D: NA; V: TRBV25-1; size: NA; J: TRBJ1-1; CDR3: CASSGVGFAEAFF; DNA: TGTGCCAGCAGTGGGGTCGGGTTTGCTGAAGCTTTCTTT
D: TRBD1; V: TRBV7-6; size: NA; J: TRBJ1-1; CDR3: CASTLRAGGSNTEAFF; DNA: TGTGCCAGCACCCTCAGGGCAGGGGGGTCGAACACTGAAGCTTTCTTT
D: TRBD2; V: TRBV27; size: NA; J: TRBJ2-7; CDR3: CASSLFRGGLHEQYF; DNA: TGTGCCAGCAGTTTATTCCGGGGGGGGCTCCACGAGCAGTACTTC
D: TRBD1; V: TRBV5-4; size: NA; J: TRBJ2-3; CDR3: CASSLPGQTDTQYF; DNA: TGTGCCAGCAGCTTACCGGGACAGACAGATACGCAGTATTTT
D: NA; V: TRBV5-4; size: NA; J: TRBJ1-1; CDR3: CASSLKGIGTEAFF; DNA: TGTGCCAGCAGCTTGAAGGGGATAGGCACTGAAGCTTTCTTT
D: TRBD1; V: TRBV19; size: NA; J: TRBJ2-7; CDR3: CASSWGQGAYEQYF; DNA: TGTGCCAGTAGTTGGGGACAGGGGGCATACGAGCAGTACTTC
D: NA; V: TRBV2; size: NA; J: TRBJ1-1; CDR3: CASRADLNTEAFF; DNA: TGTGCCAGCAGAGCGGACCTAAACACTGAAGCTTTCTTT
D: TRBD1; V: TRBV3-1/TRBV3-2; size: NA; J: TRBJ1-1; CDR3: CASSQDGDRDTEAFF; DNA: TGTGCCAGCAGCCAAGACGGTGACAGGGACACTGAAGCTTTCTTT
D: NA; V: TRBV10-3; size: NA; J: TRBJ2-3; CDR3: CAISPTDSTDTQYF; DNA: TGTGCCATCAGTCCGACAGATAGCACAGATACGCAGTATTTT
D: NA; V: TRBV19; size: NA; J: TRBJ2-1; CDR3: CASSTPGLGIKQFF; DNA: TGTGCCAGTAGTACCCCGGGACTCGGAATTAAACAGTTCTTC
D: NA; V: TRBV7-2; size: NA; J: TRBJ1-1; CDR3: CASSSIRTANTEAFF; DNA: TGTGCCAGCAGCTCCATTCGGACAGCCAACACTGAAGCTTTCTTT
D: NA; V: TRBV7-2; size: NA; J: TRBJ2-1; CDR3: CASSLGFGAGNEQFF; DNA: TGTGCCAGCAGCTTAGGTTTCGGTGCTGGTAATGAGCAGTTCTTC
D: TRBD2; V: TRBV6-4; size: NA; J: TRBJ2-1; CDR3: CASSDSASGGFYNEQFF; DNA: TGTGCCAGCAGTGACTCGGCTAGCGGGGGGTTTTACAATGAGCAGTTCTTC
D: NA; V: TRBV15; size: NA; J: TRBJ2-1; CDR3: CATSRDTLTGRHEQFF; DNA: TGTGCCACCAGCAGAGATACATTAACAGGCCGACATGAGCAGTTCTTC
D: NA; V: TRBV4-2; size: NA; J: TRBJ2-1; CDR3: CASSSVSSGQFF; DNA: TGTGCCAGCAGCAGCGTCAGTTCGGGGCAGTTCTTC
D: NA; V: TRBV21-1; size: NA; J: TRBJ1-5; CDR3: CASSKPHRGNQPQHF; DNA: TGTGCCAGCAGCAAACCCCACAGGGGCAATCAGCCCCAGCATTTT
D: TRBD1; V: TRBV6-5; size: NA; J: TRBJ2-6; CDR3: CASGQGASGANVLTF; DNA: TGTGCCAGCGGACAGGGGGCAAGTGGGGCCAACGTCCTGACTTTC
D: NA; V: TRBV7-9; size: once; J: TRBJ1-4; CDR3: CASSAILAEKLFF; DNA: TGTGCCAGCAGCGCAATCTTGGCTGAAAAACTGTTTTTT
D: TRBD2; V: TRBV9; size: NA; J: TRBJ2-1; CDR3: CASSVTSGEQFF; DNA: TGTGCCAGCAGCGTAACTAGCGGTGAGCAGTTCTTC
D: TRBD1; V: TRBV3-1/TRBV3-2; size: NA; J: TRBJ1-4; CDR3: CASTRNRGGTNEKLFF; DNA: TGTGCCAGCACCAGAAACAGGGGGGGAACTAATGAAAAACTGTTTTTT
D: NA; V: TRBV10-1; size: NA; J: TRBJ2-3; CDR3: CASSDRERGTDTQYF; DNA: TGCGCCAGCAGTGACCGGGAGAGAGGCACAGATACGCAGTATTTT
D: NA; V: TRBV6-5; size: NA; J: TRBJ2-5; CDR3: CASTLGGGPQETQYF; DNA: TGTGCCAGCACCCTTGGGGGGGGCCCCCAAGAGACCCAGTACTTC